What follows describes a single TCR beta chain. This sample is part of a study of blood T cell repertoires in COVID-19. Germline V gene sequence: CDR1 MNHEY, CDR2 SMNVEV (reference sequence). The length of the CDR3 is 17 residues. With 2 bases clipped from V and 3 bases from J, the junction kept 10 bases outside the gene matches. In the authors' workflow: Counts of nucleated cells, estimated from reference gene primer amplification, were obtained. Method: immunoSEQ multiplex PCR; TCRdb's copy keeps in-frame clones and lacks some. The V and J calls and clone size come from that table; D and trimming were worked out from the DNA. The profile covers around 120,000 clones, with 75% to 90% appearing a single time and about 30% taken by the ten largest.

The gene calls are TRBV27 and TRBJ1-3, with 7 positions matching TRBD1. The clonotype was recovered from a woman older than 75 with acute or convalescent COVID-19. The sequenced material came from peripheral blood. In nucleotides, the CDR3 is TGTGCCAGCAGTTTAGGACAGGATCCAAAATTTGGAAACACCATATATTTT. Translating it yields CASSLGQDPKFGNTIYF.